This record covers a single T cell receptor beta chain. This sample stems from a study of monozygotic twins with inflammatory bowel disease. The CDR3 runs 14 residues. Germline loops: CDR1 MDHEN, CDR2 SYDVKM. Template switching appended UMIs that held a 6-nucleotide sample barcode. TCRdb reprocessed the 5' RACE reads and reports one entry per CDR3 protein, with no DNA. This listing includes about 380,000 distinct CDR3 sequences. Sequencing was carried out using blood. This TCR was recovered from a human donor with ulcerative colitis or Crohn's disease, or a healthy co-twin of an affected twin (not recorded which). The chain combines TRBV28 with TRBJ2-3. The CDR3 is CASSLRQRTDTQYF.